This TCR beta chain was profiled in a study of technical replicates of blood from a few donors. Produced via immunoSEQ multiplex PCR; TCRdb's table is partial and in-frame only. In the table there are roughly 68,000 clones, 95% to 97% of which are singletons. Sequencing input: T cells isolated from PBMCs. The clonotype comes from a human donor in good health.

The chain's CDR3 is CASSFPTGVQETQYF. Written as DNA, the CDR3 is TGTGCCAGCAGCTTCCCGACAGGGGTCCAAGAGACCCAGTACTTC. J is TRBJ2-5 and V is TRBV7-9; 8 nucleotides match TRBD1. With 3 bases clipped from V and 1 base from J, the junction kept 4 bases outside the gene matches. This CDR3 has 15 residues. In germline, CDR1 is SEHNR, CDR2 FQNEAQ (reference sequence).